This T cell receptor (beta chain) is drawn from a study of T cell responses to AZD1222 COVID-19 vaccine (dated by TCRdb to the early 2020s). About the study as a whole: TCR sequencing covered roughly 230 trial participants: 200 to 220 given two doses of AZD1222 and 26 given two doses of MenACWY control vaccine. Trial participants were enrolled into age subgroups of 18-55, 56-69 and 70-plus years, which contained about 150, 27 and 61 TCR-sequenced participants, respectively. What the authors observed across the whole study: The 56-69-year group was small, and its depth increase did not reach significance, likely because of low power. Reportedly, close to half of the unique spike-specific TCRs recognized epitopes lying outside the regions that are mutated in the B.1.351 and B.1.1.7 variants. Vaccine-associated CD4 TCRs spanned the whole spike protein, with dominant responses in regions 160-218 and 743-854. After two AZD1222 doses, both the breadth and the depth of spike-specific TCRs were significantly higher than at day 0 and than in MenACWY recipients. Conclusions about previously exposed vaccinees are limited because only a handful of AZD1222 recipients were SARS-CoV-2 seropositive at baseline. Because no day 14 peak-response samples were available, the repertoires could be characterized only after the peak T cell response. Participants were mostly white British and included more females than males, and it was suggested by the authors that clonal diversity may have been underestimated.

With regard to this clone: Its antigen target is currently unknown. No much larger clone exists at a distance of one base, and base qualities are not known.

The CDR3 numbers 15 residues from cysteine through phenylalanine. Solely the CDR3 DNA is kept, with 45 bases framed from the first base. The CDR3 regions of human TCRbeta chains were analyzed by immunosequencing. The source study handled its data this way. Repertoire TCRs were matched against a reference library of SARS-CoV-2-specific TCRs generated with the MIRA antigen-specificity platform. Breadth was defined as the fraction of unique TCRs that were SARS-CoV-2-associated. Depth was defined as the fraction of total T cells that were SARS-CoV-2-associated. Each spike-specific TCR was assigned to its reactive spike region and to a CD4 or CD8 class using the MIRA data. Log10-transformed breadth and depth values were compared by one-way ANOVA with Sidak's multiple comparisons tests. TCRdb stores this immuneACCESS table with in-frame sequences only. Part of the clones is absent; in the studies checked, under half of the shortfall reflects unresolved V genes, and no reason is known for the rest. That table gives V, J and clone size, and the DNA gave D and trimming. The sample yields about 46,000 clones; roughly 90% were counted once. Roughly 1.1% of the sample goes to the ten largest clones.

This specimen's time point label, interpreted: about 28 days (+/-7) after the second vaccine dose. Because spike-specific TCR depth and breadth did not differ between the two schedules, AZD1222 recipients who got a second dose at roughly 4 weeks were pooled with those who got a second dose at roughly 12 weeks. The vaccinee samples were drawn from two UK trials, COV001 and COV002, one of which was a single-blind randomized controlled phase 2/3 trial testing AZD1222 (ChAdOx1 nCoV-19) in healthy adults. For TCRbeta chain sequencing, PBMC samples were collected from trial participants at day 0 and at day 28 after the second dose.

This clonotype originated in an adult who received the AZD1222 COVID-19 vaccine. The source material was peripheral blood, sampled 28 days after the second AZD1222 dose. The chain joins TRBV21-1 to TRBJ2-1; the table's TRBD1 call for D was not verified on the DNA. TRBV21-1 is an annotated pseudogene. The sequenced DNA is TGTGCCAGCAGCACCACAGGGTCCACTCGCAATGAGCAGTTCTTC. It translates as CASSTTGSTRNEQFF.